These 27 T cell receptor beta chains share one sample of origin, sequenced in a study of blood T cell repertoires in COVID-19. Libraries were prepared by immunoSEQ multiplex PCR; TCRdb keeps only in-frame clonotypes and omits some of them. The data show around 81,000 clones, approximately 80% seen once. Material for sequencing was peripheral blood. The source of these receptors is a human donor in a cohort sampled during active COVID-19.

The J gene is TRBJ1-2, the V gene TRBV29-1, with a weak D call TRBD1 (5 bases). Germline V gene lookup returns CDR1 SQVTM and CDR2 ANQGSEA. CDR3 length equals 13 residues. The ends were cut back, 2 bases at V and 2 bases at J, with 9 bases in the middle. The CDR3 sequence: CSVEPTENYGYTF. The CDR3 DNA follows: TGCAGCGTTGAACCGACAGAAAACTATGGCTACACCTTC.

This chain connects TRBV5-4 to TRBJ2-5; D might be TRBD1 (5 bases). This CDR3 has 15 amino acids. V was trimmed by 0 bases and J by 5 bases, leaving 14 bases between them. Germline CDR1 and CDR2: SGHNT and YYREEE (reference sequence). The CDR3 DNA follows: TGTGCCAGCAGCTTGGCCCGTGGGTCAGGGGAGACCCAGTACTTC. Protein: CASSLARGSGETQYF.

This sequence joins TRBV6-5 and TRBJ2-7; TRBD1 matches 12 bases. The CDR3 loop spans 15 amino acids. Germline CDR1 reads MNHEY; CDR2 reads SVGAGI. Losses at the gene ends were 4 bases for V and 3 bases for J; bases not matched to a gene: 4. Written as DNA, the CDR3 is TGTGCCAGCAGTTCCGGGACAGGGGGCGTCTACGAGCAGTACTTC. This codes for CASSSGTGGVYEQYF.

This chain connects TRBV4-2 to TRBJ2-4; no definite D call. Germline-derived CDR1 and CDR2 are LGHNA and YNFKEQ. V was clipped by 0 bases and J by 5 bases, with 11 bases between them. This CDR3 contains 15 residues. CDR3 in amino acids: CASSQDTTNENIQYF. The CDR3 nucleotides are TGTGCCAGCAGCCAAGACACGACAAACGAAAACATTCAGTACTTC.

J is TRBJ1-2 and V is TRBV2, with 7 bases lining up with TRBD1. Germline V gene lookup returns CDR1 SNHLY and CDR2 FYNNEI. Trimming removed 7 bases from V and 0 bases from J; junction bases left unmatched: 5. The CDR3 totals 14 residues. CDR3 loop: CASIGTGANYGYTF. CDR3 nucleotides: TGTGCCAGCATAGGCACAGGGGCTAACTATGGCTACACCTTC.

This clone is a singleton in its sample. This chain uses TRBV7-6 with TRBJ1-1; 9 bases line up with TRBD1. This CDR3 region has 15 residues. After removal of 2 bases from V and 5 bases from J, the junction contained 6 bases not matched to a gene. The V gene's germline CDR1 is SGHVS and CDR2 FNYEAQ. This CDR3 reads CASSLTGGPRTEAFF. In DNA, the CDR3 is TGTGCCAGCAGCTTAACAGGGGGCCCAAGGACTGAAGCTTTCTTT.

The rearrangement uses TRBV7-9 and TRBJ1-3; D might be TRBD1 (6 bases). This CDR3 is built from 14 residues. Germline loops: CDR1 SEHNR, CDR2 FQNEAQ (reference sequence). V was pared by 11 bases and J by 4 bases, with 18 bases between. The CDR3 loop is CAFGGAKRGNTIYF. Written as DNA, the CDR3 is TGTGCCTTCGGGGGGGCCAAAAGGGGAAACACCATATATTTT. The variable domain in full, completed from reference TRBV7-9 and TRBJ1-3, reads DTGVSQNPRHKITKRGQNVTFRCDPISEHNRLYWYRQTLGQGPEFLTYFQNEAQLEKSRLLSDRFSAERPKGSFSTLEIQRTEQGDSAMYLCAFGGAKRGNTIYFGEGSWLTVV.

The V and J genes are TRBV28 and TRBJ2-7, with a tentative D call TRBD1 (5 bases). The CDR3 is made up of 14 amino acids. Germline V gene data show CDR1 as MDHEN and CDR2 as SYDVKM. V shed 8 bases and J shed 3 bases, with 17 bases lying between them. This CDR3 is CASATPGWSYEQYF. DNA for the CDR3: TGTGCCAGCGCAACTCCAGGGTGGAGCTACGAGCAGTACTTC.

The CDR3: CASSKGQVNTEAFF. The DNA for the CDR3 is TGTGCCAGCAGTAAGGGACAGGTGAACACTGAAGCTTTCTTT. The V gene is TRBV5-5, the J gene TRBJ1-1; 8 bases align to TRBD1. V shed 5 bases, J shed 0 bases, and the junction held 3 bases outside the gene matches. CDR3 length: 14 amino acids. Germline V gives CDR1 SGHKS, CDR2 YYEKEE (reference sequence).

In DNA, the CDR3 is TGTGCCAGTAGTATAAGTGCAGACTTCTCTGGAAACACCATATATTTT. It codes for CASSISADFSGNTIYF. The chain uses TRBV19 and TRBJ1-3, with D unclear. This CDR3 spans 16 amino acids. Germline-derived CDR1 and CDR2 are LNHDA and SQIVND (reference sequence). The V end lost 2 bases, the J end lost 0 bases, and 11 bases lay between the germline ends.

The chain joins TRBV30 to TRBJ1-1; TRBD1 agrees at 8 bases. V trimming: 0 bases; J trimming: 8 bases; junction bases outside the gene matches: 11. This CDR3 is 15 amino acids long. CDR1 and CDR2 from the germline V gene are GTSNPN and SVGIG (reference sequence). CDR3 nucleotide sequence: TGTGCCTGGAGTGTACAACCAGGGGGCGTTGTAGAAGCTTTCTTT. Translation gives CAWSVQPGGVVEAFF.

This chain uses TRBV6-5 with TRBJ2-2; TRBD1 agrees at 7 bases. The CDR3 runs to 14 residues. Per the germline V gene, CDR1 is MNHEY and CDR2 is SVGAGI. V shed 5 bases and J 1 base; nucleotides not matched to a gene: 1. The CDR3 sequence is CASSRTGNTGELFF. The CDR3 DNA is TGTGCCAGCAGTAGGACAGGGAACACCGGGGAGCTGTTTTTT.

CDR3 nucleotide sequence: TGCGCCAGCAGCTACTTTGGGGGGGGGACCCCCGGGGAGCTGTTTTTT. Encoded protein: CASSYFGGGTPGELFF. V usage is TRBV5-1 and J usage is TRBJ2-2; 7 nucleotides align to TRBD2. V was pared by 3 bases and J by 6 bases, with 11 bases of the junction left unmatched. Germline CDR1 SGHRS, CDR2 YFSETQ. This CDR3 comprises 16 residues. The full variable domain, in which reference TRBV5-1 and TRBJ2-2 provide the parts outside the CDR3, is KAGVTQTPRYLIKTRGQQVTLSCSPISGHRSVSWYQQTPGQGLQFLFEYFSETQRNKGNFPGRFSGRQFSNSRSEMNVSTLELGDSALYLCASSYFGGGTPGELFFGEGSRLTVL.

The gene calls are TRBV3-1 (or the pseudogene TRBV3-2) and TRBJ2-3; D is perhaps TRBD1 (5 bases). V was shortened by 1 base and J by 5 bases, with 19 bases between the two germline ends. This CDR3 has 17 residues. Germline assignment: CDR1 LGHDT and CDR2 YNNKEL (reference sequence). CDR3 in amino acids: CASSQATGFLSRDTQYF. DNA of the CDR3: TGTGCCAGCAGCCAAGCCACAGGCTTTCTTAGTAGAGATACGCAGTATTTT.

The chain uses TRBV15 and TRBJ2-5; the D gene is possibly TRBD1 (5 bases). The V gene's germline CDR1 is LNHNV and CDR2 YYDKDF (reference sequence). The CDR3 covers 17 residues. With 1 base removed from V and 5 bases from J, the gap between germline ends came to 20 bases. For the CDR3, the DNA is TGTGCCACCAGCAGAGGGGTGGCAGGAAGGGGCAGTGAGACCCAGTACTTC. This translates into CATSRGVAGRGSETQYF.

A single count supports this clone. V and J are TRBV27 and TRBJ2-2; 7 bases align to TRBD1. V gave up 4 bases and J gave up 0 bases; unmatched junction bases: 11. Germline CDR1 reads MNHEY; CDR2 reads SMNVEV (reference sequence). The CDR3 is 18 amino acids. Here the CDR3 reads CASSWDSTYYANTGELFF. The CDR3 DNA follows: TGTGCCAGCAGTTGGGACAGTACGTACTACGCGAACACCGGGGAGCTGTTTTTT.

The chain recombines TRBV6-2 or TRBV6-3 with TRBJ1-2; possibly TRBD1 for D (6 bases). The CDR3 runs to 14 residues. V lost 5 bases to trimming and J lost 3 bases, with 13 bases between them. Germline V gene sequence: CDR1 MNHEY, CDR2 SVGEGT. The CDR3 sequence: CASSRLGADYGYTF. CDR3 sequence (DNA): TGTGCCAGCAGTCGGTTGGGGGCGGACTATGGCTACACCTTC.

This clone has only one observation. The gene calls are TRBV7-9 and TRBJ2-3; D is unresolved. Germline-derived CDR1 and CDR2 are SEHNR and FQNEAQ (reference sequence). V was cut by 0 bases and J by 1 base, with 5 bases left in between. The CDR3 consists of 14 residues. CDR3 DNA sequence: TGTGCCAGCAGCTTAGCGCTAGGCACAGATACGCAGTATTTT. This translates into CASSLALGTDTQYF.

This clone was counted once. V gene TRBV5-6 combines with J gene TRBJ2-3, with TRBD2 as a possible D gene (6 bases). The CDR3 is made up of 19 amino acids. CDR1 and CDR2 from the germline V gene are SGHDT and YYEEEE. Trimming cost V 0 bases and J 6 bases, with 26 bases left between them. Written as DNA, the CDR3 is TGTGCCAGCAGCTTGGGACCCGCCGGGGGTGGATACACACAGGATACGCAGTATTTT. Its translation is CASSLGPAGGGYTQDTQYF.

The CDR3 is CSVETSGRADTQYF. CDR3 sequence (DNA): TGCAGCGTTGAAACTAGCGGTCGCGCAGATACGCAGTATTTT. This chain joins TRBV29-1 and TRBJ2-3; TRBD2 aligns across 8 bases. J lost 4 bases, V lost 2 bases, and 5 bases had no gene match. Germline V gene sequence: CDR1 SQVTM, CDR2 ANQGSEA. The CDR3 contains 14 residues.

This sequence joins TRBV19 and TRBJ2-1, with 13 bases that match TRBD2. CDR3 length equals 16 residues. V trimming: 8 bases; J trimming: 6 bases; junction bases outside the gene matches: 10. Germline V CDR1 and CDR2: LNHDA, SQIVND (reference sequence). In DNA, the CDR3 is TGTGCCAGTCGACTAGCGGGGGGCCCCCCTGGCAATGAGCAGTTCTTC. Encoded protein: CASRLAGGPPGNEQFF.

The chain employs TRBV29-1 and TRBJ1-4; D is perhaps TRBD1 (6 bases). Trimming removed 4 bases at V and 8 bases at J, with 11 bases between. Germline CDR1 is SQVTM and CDR2 is ANQGSEA. This CDR3 comprises 12 residues. CDR3 loop: CSVVTRGEKLFF. The CDR3 DNA sequence: TGCAGCGTTGTTACAAGGGGGGAAAAACTGTTTTTT. Filled out from reference TRBV29-1 and TRBJ1-4, the complete variable domain reads SAVISQKPSRDICQRGTSLTIQCQVDSQVTMMFWYRQQPGQSLTLIATANQGSEATYESGFVIDKFPISRPNLTFSTLTVSNMSPEDSSIYLCSVVTRGEKLFFGSGTQLSVL.

This rearrangement joins TRBV5-6 to TRBJ2-7; a possible D gene is TRBD1 (5 bases). Deletions cut 2 bases from V and 2 bases from J, with 17 bases between. Germline values: CDR1 SGHDT, CDR2 YYEEEE. There are 16 residues in the CDR3. CDR3 sequence reads: CASSFLPGHGTYEQYF. Written as DNA, the CDR3 is TGTGCCAGCAGCTTTCTTCCCGGACACGGAACCTACGAGCAGTACTTC.

The chain uses TRBV14 and TRBJ2-1; D unclear. The V gene lost 1 base and the J gene lost 4 bases, with 5 bases spanning the gap. The germline CDR1 and CDR2 sequences are SGHDN and FVKESK. This CDR3 contains 13 residues. CDR3 sequence (DNA): TGTGCCAGCAGCCAAGGAGTTTACAATGAGCAGTTCTTC. This sequence encodes CASSQGVYNEQFF. The whole variable domain, filled in from reference TRBV14 and TRBJ2-1, reads EAGVTQFPSHSVIEKGQTVTLRCDPISGHDNLYWYRRVMGKEIKFLLHFVKESKQDESGMPNNRFLAERTGGTYSTLKVQPAELEDSGVYFCASSQGVYNEQFFGPGTRLTVL.

V is TRBV11-2 and J is TRBJ1-4, with 7 nucleotides matching TRBD1. V gave up 6 bases and J gave up 5 bases; unmatched junction bases: 6. CDR1 is SGHAT, CDR2 FQNNGV, per germline. The CDR3 consists of 14 residues. Written as DNA, the CDR3 is TGTGCCAGCAGATTGACAGGGTCGAATGAAAAACTGTTTTTT. It is translated as CASRLTGSNEKLFF. The complete variable domain, with remaining parts taken from reference TRBV11-2 and TRBJ1-4, reads EAGVAQSPRYKIIEKRQSVAFWCNPISGHATLYWYQQILGQGPKLLIQFQNNGVVDDSQLPKDRFSAERLKGVDSTLKIQPAKLEDSAVYLCASRLTGSNEKLFFGSGTQLSVL.

The rearrangement links TRBV28 to TRBJ1-3; 9 nucleotides align to TRBD1. Per the germline V gene, CDR1 is MDHEN and CDR2 is SYDVKM. The CDR3 extends over 16 amino acids. Germline trimming cut 5 bases from V and 3 bases from J; bases unmatched to any gene: 8. This CDR3 reads CASSPQQGASGNTIYF. In DNA form, the CDR3 reads TGTGCCAGCAGTCCCCAACAGGGGGCGAGTGGAAACACCATATATTTT.

The chain combines TRBV30 with TRBJ2-4; the match to TRBD2 covers 7 bases. Trimming at V came to 5 bases and at J to 5 bases, leaving 3 bases not matched to a gene. The germline CDR1 and CDR2 sequences are GTSNPN and SVGIG (reference sequence). This CDR3 contains 12 residues. This chain's CDR3 is CAWSGGENIQYF. The CDR3 DNA reads as TGTGCCTGGTCGGGGGGAGAAAACATTCAGTACTTC. Combining the CDR3 with reference TRBV30 and TRBJ2-4 gives the whole variable domain SQTIHQWPATLVQPVGSPLSLECTVEGTSNPNLYWYRQAAGRGLQLLFYSVGIGQISSEVPQNLSASRPQDRQFILSSKKLLLSDSGFYLCAWSGGENIQYFGAGTRLSVL.